A selection of T cell receptor beta chains follows, all from one sample in a study of T cell responses to AZD1222 COVID-19 vaccine. TCRdb's table, derived via immunoSEQ multiplex PCR, lists solely in-frame clones and lacks some. The sample shows tens of thousands of clones, roughly 85% of them seen only once. The source was peripheral blood, collected 28 days after the second AZD1222 dose. The receptors stem from an adult who received the AZD1222 COVID-19 vaccine. The CDR3 runs from the conserved cysteine through the conserved F or W. Fields, in order: J gene, D gene, V gene, clone size, CDR3 protein, CDR3 DNA. The D gene is left open where the match is weak. A row's size may be missing; if present it is once, few, many or a size class.

TRBJ2-1,-,TRBV6-4,-,CASSQDSSSYNEQFF,TGTGCCAGCAGCCAGGACTCGAGCTCCTACAATGAGCAGTTCTTC
TRBJ2-5,TRBD1,TRBV5-4,-,CACSPPRQGFIETQYF,TGTGCCTGCAGCCCTCCCAGACAGGGATTCATAGAGACCCAGTACTTC
TRBJ2-5,-,TRBV2,-,CASRNRDGQETQYF,TGTGCCAGCAGAAACCGGGACGGACAAGAGACCCAGTACTTC
TRBJ1-1,TRBD1,TRBV19,-,CASSRSTGVNTEAFF,TGTGCCAGTAGCAGATCGACAGGGGTGAACACTGAAGCTTTCTTT
TRBJ1-5,-,TRBV7-8,-,CASSLGRDQPQHF,TGTGCCAGCAGCTTAGGTAGGGATCAGCCCCAGCATTTT
TRBJ1-4,-,TRBV30,-,CAWSVSSKVRGEKLFF,TGTGCCTGGAGTGTTTCTTCAAAGGTTCGGGGTGAAAAACTGTTTTTT
TRBJ1-1,-,TRBV6-2/TRBV6-3,once,CASSSAAMNTEAFF,TGTGCCAGCAGTTCGGCAGCCATGAACACTGAAGCTTTCTTT
TRBJ1-1,-,TRBV7-9,-,CASSKGPSTQAFF,TGTGCCAGCAGTAAGGGACCTTCTACCCAAGCTTTCTTT
TRBJ2-1,-,TRBV7-2,few,CASSLDGYNEQFF,TGTGCCAGCAGCTTAGACGGTTACAATGAGCAGTTCTTC
TRBJ2-7,-,TRBV27,-,CASRKPGASYEQYF,TGTGCCAGCAGAAAACCGGGAGCCTCCTACGAGCAGTACTTC
TRBJ1-5,-,TRBV19,once,CASSLRDQPQHF,TGTGCCAGTAGTCTCCGGGATCAGCCCCAGCATTTT
TRBJ1-1,-,TRBV28,-,CASSLWSRAAFF,TGTGCCAGCAGTTTATGGAGCAGGGCAGCTTTCTTT
TRBJ1-2,-,TRBV10-3,-,CAISDSTAPNYGYTF,TGTGCCATCAGTGATAGTACAGCCCCTAACTATGGCTACACCTTC
TRBJ1-5,TRBD1,TRBV5-4,-,CASSLADRGDQPQHF,TGTGCCAGCAGCTTGGCGGACAGGGGTGATCAGCCCCAGCATTTT
TRBJ2-7,-,TRBV11-2,-,CASSPGEVGSYEQYF,TGTGCCAGCAGCCCCGGGGAGGTAGGCTCCTACGAGCAGTACTTC
TRBJ2-3,TRBD1,TRBV5-1,-,CASSLSGTGNTDTQYF,TGCGCCAGCAGCTTATCCGGGACAGGGAACACAGATACGCAGTATTTT
TRBJ1-6,-,TRBV5-6,-,CASSTIQNSPLHF,TGTGCCAGCAGCACCATACAGAATTCACCCCTCCACTTT
TRBJ1-1,-,TRBV6-5,few,CASSYGGNTEAFF,TGTGCCAGCAGTTACGGGGGGAACACTGAAGCTTTCTTT
TRBJ1-6,-,TRBV15,-,CATSRSRNSPLHF,TGTGCCACCAGCAGAAGCCGGAATTCACCCCTCCACTTT
TRBJ2-5,-,TRBV6-5,-,CASRTTVTQETQYF,TGTGCCAGCAGGACAACCGTGACGCAAGAGACCCAGTACTTC
TRBJ2-6,-,TRBV14,-,CASRPGASGANVLTF,TGTGCCAGCAGACCAGGGGCCTCTGGGGCCAACGTCCTGACTTTC
TRBJ1-4,-,TRBV28,-,CASSLWGGATNEKLFF,TGTGCCAGCAGTTTATGGGGGGGTGCGACTAATGAAAAACTGTTTTTT
TRBJ1-2,TRBD1,TRBV30,-,CAWSETGGNYGYTF,TGTGCCTGGAGTGAGACAGGGGGCAACTATGGCTACACCTTC
TRBJ1-1,-,TRBV28,-,CASSTVRGPTEAFF,TGTGCCAGCAGTACAGTTCGGGGGCCCACTGAAGCTTTCTTT
TRBJ1-4,-,TRBV28,-,CASSFRQNLVEKLFF,TGTGCCAGCAGTTTTCGGCAGAATCTCGTGGAAAAACTGTTTTTT
TRBJ1-1,-,TRBV19,-,CASSNGPSEAFF,TGTGCCAGTAGTAACGGACCGAGTGAAGCTTTCTTT
TRBJ1-5,-,TRBV7-2,-,CASSLVGARYSNQPQHF,TGTGCCAGCAGCTTAGTGGGTGCCAGATATAGCAATCAGCCCCAGCATTTT
TRBJ2-3,-,TRBV6-5,-,CASSYGGSTDTQYF,TGTGCCAGCAGTTATGGGGGTAGCACAGATACGCAGTATTTT
TRBJ2-5,TRBD1,TRBV6-5,-,CASRTGGAETQYF,TGTGCCAGCCGGACAGGGGGCGCAGAGACCCAGTACTTC
TRBJ1-1,-,TRBV6-5,-,CASSRANTEAFF,TGTGCCAGCAGCCGGGCGAACACTGAAGCTTTCTTT
TRBJ2-2,-,TRBV7-3,few,CASSFQGTPPGELFF,TGTGCCAGCAGCTTCCAAGGGACACCTCCCGGGGAGCTGTTTTTT
TRBJ1-1,-,TRBV12-3/TRBV12-4,-,CASREGIGEAFF,TGTGCCAGCAGGGAAGGTATCGGTGAAGCTTTCTTT
TRBJ2-7,-,TRBV7-2,-,CASSLGTAYEQYF,TGTGCCAGCAGCTTAGGAACAGCCTACGAGCAGTACTTC
TRBJ2-1,-,TRBV27,-,CASSLRSYNEQFF,TGTGCCAGCAGTCTCCGTTCCTACAATGAGCAGTTCTTC
TRBJ2-1,TRBD2,TRBV11-1,-,CASSLAGGIRGEQFF,TGTGCCAGCAGCTTAGCGGGAGGGATCCGCGGTGAGCAGTTCTTC
TRBJ1-3,-,TRBV10-3,-,CAISPGSGNTIYF,TGTGCCATCAGCCCGGGCTCTGGAAACACCATATATTTT
TRBJ1-2,-,TRBV4-3,-,CASSQEGEGGYGYTF,TGCGCCAGCAGCCAAGAAGGTGAAGGGGGCTATGGCTACACCTTC
TRBJ2-1,-,TRBV29-1,-,CSATPADEQFF,TGCAGCGCGACCCCTGCGGATGAGCAGTTCTTC
TRBJ1-4,-,TRBV4-1,-,CASSQERPFNEKLFF,TGCGCCAGCAGCCAAGAACGGCCGTTTAATGAAAAACTGTTTTTT
TRBJ1-2,-,TRBV6-1,-,CASSEAGGAHGYTF,TGTGCCAGCAGTGAAGCGGGGGGGGCCCATGGCTACACCTTC
TRBJ1-4,-,TRBV6-1,-,CASSEFFGKRIPTNEKLFF,TGTGCCAGCAGTGAATTTTTCGGAAAGAGAATACCAACTAATGAAAAACTGTTTTTT
TRBJ2-2,-,TRBV24-1,-,CATKARTNTGELFF,TGTGCCACCAAGGCTAGGACTAACACCGGGGAGCTGTTTTTT